This TCR beta chain appears in the sequencing data of a study of blood T cell repertoires in COVID-19. The CDR3 consists of 15 residues. The germline CDR1 and CDR2 sequences are LGHDT and YNNKEL (reference sequence). V lost 1 base and J lost 0, with 9 bases in between. Clones were sequenced by immunoSEQ multiplex PCR, and TCRdb holds only the in-frame ones, with some missing. The sample records approximately 75,000 clones, roughly four fifths being singletons. This chain joins TRBV3-1 (or the pseudogene TRBV3-2) and TRBJ1-1; a weak D match, TRBD1 (5 bases). Sequencing was performed on peripheral blood. This TCR derives from a human donor in a cohort sampled during active COVID-19. CDR3 amino acids: CASSQVPGLNTEAFF. As DNA, the CDR3 is TGTGCCAGCAGCCAAGTTCCAGGGTTGAACACTGAAGCTTTCTTT.